This is a list of T cell receptor beta chains from one sample in a study of early T cells in non-severe SARS-CoV-2 infection. One entry per CDR3 protein, called by TCRdb with MiXCR from the 5' RACE reads. The sample has 90,000 or so distinct CDR3 sequences, 15% seen once. Sequencing was done on a sample of whole blood. The receptors come from an adult who was a healthcare worker with PCR-confirmed SARS-CoV-2 infection or an uninfected control (not recorded which). Both conserved end residues are part of each CDR3. Fields, in order: CDR3 DNA, CDR3 protein, J gene, D gene, V gene, clone size. A D gene is named only where the DNA matches it firmly. Some rows mark clone size as missing; the rest say once, few, many or name a class of expanded clone.

cdr3_nt: TGTGCCAGCAGCCAACCCCGGGAGGGGCACTACAATGAGCAGTTCTTC
cdr3_aa: CASSQPREGHYNEQFF
j_call: TRBJ2-1
d_call: TRBD2
v_call: TRBV14
clone_size: many

cdr3_nt: TGCAGTGGCGAACTAGCGGTGGGCACAGATACGCAGTATTTT
cdr3_aa: CSGELAVGTDTQYF
j_call: TRBJ2-3
d_call: TRBD2
v_call: TRBV20-1
clone_size: .

cdr3_nt: TGTGCCAGCAGCTTAGAAGTAGGAGGCAATGAGCAGTTCTTC
cdr3_aa: CASSLEVGGNEQFF
j_call: TRBJ2-1
d_call: .
v_call: TRBV7-9
clone_size: many

cdr3_nt: TGTGCCAGCACAGGGGATTTTCAGCCCCAGCATTTT
cdr3_aa: CASTGDFQPQHF
j_call: TRBJ1-5
d_call: .
v_call: TRBV2
clone_size: .

cdr3_nt: TGCAGCGGTAGCGGGTTTAGCACAGATACGCAGTATTTT
cdr3_aa: CSGSGFSTDTQYF
j_call: TRBJ2-3
d_call: TRBD2
v_call: TRBV29-1
clone_size: many

cdr3_nt: TGCAGCGTTGGGACAGGGAAGGGAAAACTGTTTTTT
cdr3_aa: CSVGTGKGKLFF
j_call: TRBJ1-4
d_call: TRBD1
v_call: TRBV29-1
clone_size: .

cdr3_nt: TGCGCCAGCAGCCAAGTGTCCGAGGAGGCGGCTAACTATGGCTACACCTTC
cdr3_aa: CASSQVSEEAANYGYTF
j_call: TRBJ1-2
d_call: .
v_call: TRBV4-1
clone_size: many

cdr3_nt: TGTGCCAGCAGTGCACAGGGACTTTATGGCTACACCTTC
cdr3_aa: CASSAQGLYGYTF
j_call: TRBJ1-2
d_call: .
v_call: TRBV3-1
clone_size: .

cdr3_nt: TGTGCCAGCTCACCCACTAACTACAATGAGCAGTTCTTC
cdr3_aa: CASSPTNYNEQFF
j_call: TRBJ2-1
d_call: .
v_call: TRBV18
clone_size: .

cdr3_nt: TGTGCCAGCAGCTTAGACGGGTGGGGCATCACAGATACGCAGTATTTT
cdr3_aa: CASSLDGWGITDTQYF
j_call: TRBJ2-3
d_call: .
v_call: TRBV11-2
clone_size: few

cdr3_nt: TGTGCCAGCAATACCTTCGGCGAAAAACTGTTTTTT
cdr3_aa: CASNTFGEKLFF
j_call: TRBJ1-4
d_call: .
v_call: TRBV12-3/TRBV12-4
clone_size: few

cdr3_nt: TGTGCCAGCAGTGTCATAGCGGGAGCGGTCGGGGAGCTGTTTTTT
cdr3_aa: CASSVIAGAVGELFF
j_call: TRBJ2-2
d_call: TRBD2
v_call: TRBV6-4
clone_size: few

cdr3_nt: TGCGCCAGCAGCGGGGGGACTAGCGGCCAAGAGACCCAGTACTTC
cdr3_aa: CASSGGTSGQETQYF
j_call: TRBJ2-5
d_call: TRBD2
v_call: TRBV5-1
clone_size: .

cdr3_nt: TGTGCCAGCAGCCTCCGACAGTACACCGGGGAGCTGTTTTTT
cdr3_aa: CASSLRQYTGELFF
j_call: TRBJ2-2
d_call: .
v_call: TRBV7-2
clone_size: .

cdr3_nt: TGTGCCAGCAGTGTTAAGACTAGCGGCCCCTACGAGCAGTACTTC
cdr3_aa: CASSVKTSGPYEQYF
j_call: TRBJ2-7
d_call: TRBD2
v_call: TRBV6-5
clone_size: few

cdr3_nt: TGTGCCAGCAGTCAGGGAGACTCCACAGATACGCAGTATTTT
cdr3_aa: CASSQGDSTDTQYF
j_call: TRBJ2-3
d_call: .
v_call: TRBV6-2/TRBV6-3
clone_size: .

cdr3_nt: TGTGCCGCGGCTAGGGAAGATACGCAGTATTTT
cdr3_aa: CAAAREDTQYF
j_call: TRBJ2-3
d_call: .
v_call: TRBV27
clone_size: few

cdr3_nt: TGCAGTGCTAACGGGGCGATACAAGAGACCCAGTACTTC
cdr3_aa: CSANGAIQETQYF
j_call: TRBJ2-5
d_call: .
v_call: TRBV20-1
clone_size: few

cdr3_nt: TGTGCCAGCACCGTAGGATCTACTACCAAAGACACCGGGGAGCTGTTTTTT
cdr3_aa: CASTVGSTTKDTGELFF
j_call: TRBJ2-2
d_call: .
v_call: TRBV7-9
clone_size: few

cdr3_nt: TGTGCCAGCAGCTTGAAGCGGGAGGGCCCGGAGACCCAGTACTTC
cdr3_aa: CASSLKREGPETQYF
j_call: TRBJ2-5
d_call: TRBD2
v_call: TRBV5-4
clone_size: .

cdr3_nt: TGCAGCGTTTGTGACGATCCTGGGGCCAACGTCCTGACTTTC
cdr3_aa: CSVCDDPGANVLTF
j_call: TRBJ2-6
d_call: .
v_call: TRBV29-1
clone_size: .

cdr3_nt: TGCAGTGCTAGTTCGCGGGATGAGCAGTTCTTC
cdr3_aa: CSASSRDEQFF
j_call: TRBJ2-1
d_call: .
v_call: TRBV20-1
clone_size: .

cdr3_nt: TGTGCCAGCACCCAAGCAGGGGGCGCGACAGATACGCAGTATTTT
cdr3_aa: CASTQAGGATDTQYF
j_call: TRBJ2-3
d_call: TRBD1
v_call: TRBV28
clone_size: few

cdr3_nt: TGTGCCAGCAGCCAGGGAGGGCGGGGCTACACCTTC
cdr3_aa: CASSQGGRGYTF
j_call: TRBJ1-2
d_call: .
v_call: TRBV3-1
clone_size: .

cdr3_nt: TGTGCCAGCATCCTCGTTACTGAAGCTTTCTTT
cdr3_aa: CASILVTEAFF
j_call: TRBJ1-1
d_call: .
v_call: TRBV11-2
clone_size: .

cdr3_nt: TGTGCCAGCTCACTACAACAGGGTAATCAGCCCCAGCATTTT
cdr3_aa: CASSLQQGNQPQHF
j_call: TRBJ1-5
d_call: .
v_call: TRBV18
clone_size: .

cdr3_nt: TGTGCCAGCAGTTTATCAGGCACCGGGGAGCTGTTTTTT
cdr3_aa: CASSLSGTGELFF
j_call: TRBJ2-2
d_call: .
v_call: TRBV28
clone_size: many

cdr3_nt: TGTGCCAGCAGCCTCTCGTCGGCCGACTACAATGAGCAGTTCTTC
cdr3_aa: CASSLSSADYNEQFF
j_call: TRBJ2-1
d_call: .
v_call: TRBV11-1
clone_size: .

cdr3_nt: TGTGCCAGCAGCTTGGACCCCGAGGGGAGAAATGAGCAGTTCTTC
cdr3_aa: CASSLDPEGRNEQFF
j_call: TRBJ2-1
d_call: .
v_call: TRBV5-4
clone_size: few

cdr3_nt: TGCGCCAGCAGCTCACGGACTAGCGGGATTAATGAGCAGTTCTTC
cdr3_aa: CASSSRTSGINEQFF
j_call: TRBJ2-1
d_call: TRBD2
v_call: TRBV4-1
clone_size: many

cdr3_nt: TGTGCCAGCTCACCCATAGGCTTCGGAAAAGGTTCACCCCTCCACTTT
cdr3_aa: CASSPIGFGKGSPLHF
j_call: TRBJ1-6
d_call: .
v_call: TRBV18
clone_size: few

cdr3_nt: TGTGCCAGCAGCCACGGGACTTTAACCTACGAGCAGTACTTC
cdr3_aa: CASSHGTLTYEQYF
j_call: TRBJ2-7
d_call: .
v_call: TRBV28
clone_size: .

cdr3_nt: TGTGCCAGCTCCACAGGTTTAGCAAACACTGAAGCTTTCTTT
cdr3_aa: CASSTGLANTEAFF
j_call: TRBJ1-1
d_call: .
v_call: TRBV7-9
clone_size: .

cdr3_nt: TGTGCCAGCAGCGTGACAGGGGCCGGGGAGCTGTTTTTT
cdr3_aa: CASSVTGAGELFF
j_call: TRBJ2-2
d_call: TRBD1
v_call: TRBV9
clone_size: .

cdr3_nt: TGCGCCAGCAGCCAAGATCGCGGTTACCCCCTCCACTTT
cdr3_aa: CASSQDRGYPLHF
j_call: TRBJ1-6
d_call: .
v_call: TRBV4-3
clone_size: few

cdr3_nt: TGTGCCAGCAGCAAAACTAGGGGCGAGCAGTACTTC
cdr3_aa: CASSKTRGEQYF
j_call: TRBJ2-7
d_call: .
v_call: TRBV7-9
clone_size: .